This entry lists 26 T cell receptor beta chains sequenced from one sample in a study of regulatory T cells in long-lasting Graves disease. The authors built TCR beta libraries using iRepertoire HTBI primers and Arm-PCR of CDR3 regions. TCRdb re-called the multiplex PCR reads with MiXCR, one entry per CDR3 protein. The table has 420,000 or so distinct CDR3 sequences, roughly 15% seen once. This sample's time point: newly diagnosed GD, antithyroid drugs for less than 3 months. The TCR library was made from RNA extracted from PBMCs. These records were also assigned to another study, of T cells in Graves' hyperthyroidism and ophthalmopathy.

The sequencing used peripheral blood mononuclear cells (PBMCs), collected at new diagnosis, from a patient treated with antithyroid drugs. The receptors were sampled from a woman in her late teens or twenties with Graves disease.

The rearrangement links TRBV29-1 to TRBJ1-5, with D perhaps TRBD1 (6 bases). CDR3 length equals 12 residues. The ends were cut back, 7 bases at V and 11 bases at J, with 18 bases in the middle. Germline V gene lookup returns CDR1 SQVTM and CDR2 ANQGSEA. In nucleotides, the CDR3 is TGCAGCGCCTCGGACAGCCGTGGGGCCCAGCATTTT. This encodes CSASDSRGAQHF.

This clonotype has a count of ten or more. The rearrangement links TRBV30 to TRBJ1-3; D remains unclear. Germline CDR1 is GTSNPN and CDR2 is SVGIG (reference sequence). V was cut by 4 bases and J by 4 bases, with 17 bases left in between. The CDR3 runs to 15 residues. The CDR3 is CAWTVRGVGGNTIYF. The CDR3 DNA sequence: TGTGCCTGGACCGTACGGGGTGTTGGCGGAAACACCATATATTTT. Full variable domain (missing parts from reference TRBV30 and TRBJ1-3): SQTIHQWPATLVQPVGSPLSLECTVEGTSNPNLYWYRQAAGRGLQLLFYSVGIGQISSEVPQNLSASRPQDRQFILSSKKLLLSDSGFYLCAWTVRGVGGNTIYFGEGSWLTVV.

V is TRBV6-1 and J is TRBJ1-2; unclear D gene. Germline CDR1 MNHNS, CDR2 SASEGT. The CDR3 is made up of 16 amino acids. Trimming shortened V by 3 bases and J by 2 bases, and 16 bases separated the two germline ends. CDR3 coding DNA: TGTGCCAGCAGTGATTTGGGAGGGAGGGTAAACTATGGCTACACCTTC. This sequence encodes CASSDLGGRVNYGYTF.

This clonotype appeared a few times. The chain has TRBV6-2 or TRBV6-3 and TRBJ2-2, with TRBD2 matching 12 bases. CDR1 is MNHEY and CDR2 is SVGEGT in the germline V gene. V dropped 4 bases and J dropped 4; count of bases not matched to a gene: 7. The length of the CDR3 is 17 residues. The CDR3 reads CASSLRTSGMCTGELFF. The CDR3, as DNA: TGTGCCAGCAGTTTACGGACTAGCGGGATGTGCACCGGGGAGCTGTTTTTT.

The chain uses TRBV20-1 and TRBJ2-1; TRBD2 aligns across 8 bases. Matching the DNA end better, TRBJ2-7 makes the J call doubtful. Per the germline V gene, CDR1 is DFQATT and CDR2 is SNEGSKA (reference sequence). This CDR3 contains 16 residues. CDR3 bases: TGCAGTGCTAGAGATTATTCCACAACTAGCGGCTACGAGCAGTACTTC. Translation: CSARDYSTTSGYEQYF.

The CDR3 DNA sequence: TGTGCCAGCAGTTTAAATGTGGGGACCGAGCAGTACTTC. This sequence encodes CASSLNVGTEQYF. The chain carries TRBV27 and TRBJ2-7, with D perhaps TRBD1 or TRBD2 (5 bases each). V shed 2 bases and J shed 6 bases, with 11 bases lying between them. The V gene's germline CDR1 is MNHEY and CDR2 SMNVEV (reference sequence). The length of the CDR3 is 13 residues.

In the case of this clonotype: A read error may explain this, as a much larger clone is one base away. The CDR3 spells CSASGPYNGQFF. CDR3 DNA sequence: TGCAGTGCCAGCGGACCTTACAATGGGCAGTTCTTC. This chain uses TRBV20-1 with TRBJ2-1, with D possibly being TRBD2 (5 bases). CDR1 and CDR2 from the germline V gene are DFQATT and SNEGSKA (reference sequence). This CDR3 has 12 residues.

The CDR3: CATRGGKDTQYF. The CDR3 DNA reads as TGTGCCACCAGGGGGGGCAAAGATACGCAGTATTTT. The J gene is TRBJ2-3, the V gene TRBV24-1; the D gene could be TRBD1 or TRBD2 (6 bases each). The V end lost 7 bases, the J end lost 5 bases, and 9 bases lay between the germline ends. The germline CDR1 and CDR2 sequences are KGHDR and SFDVKD. The CDR3 totals 12 residues.

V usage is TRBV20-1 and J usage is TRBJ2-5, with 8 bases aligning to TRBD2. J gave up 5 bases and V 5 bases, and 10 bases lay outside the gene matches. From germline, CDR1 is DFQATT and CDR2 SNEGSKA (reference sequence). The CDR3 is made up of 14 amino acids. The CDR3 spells CSAESGSQMETQYF. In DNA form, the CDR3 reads TGCAGTGCTGAAAGCGGGAGTCAAATGGAGACCCAGTACTTC.

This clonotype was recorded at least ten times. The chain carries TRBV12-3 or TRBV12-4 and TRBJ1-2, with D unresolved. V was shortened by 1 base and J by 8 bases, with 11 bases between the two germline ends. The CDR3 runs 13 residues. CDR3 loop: CASSLGGLLGYTF. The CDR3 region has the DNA TGTGCCAGCAGTTTAGGAGGGCTATTGGGCTACACCTTC.

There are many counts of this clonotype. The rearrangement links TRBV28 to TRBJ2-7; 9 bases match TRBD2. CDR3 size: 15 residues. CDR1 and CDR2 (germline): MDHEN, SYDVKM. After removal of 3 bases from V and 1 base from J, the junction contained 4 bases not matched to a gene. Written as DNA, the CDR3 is TGTGCCAGCAGTTTGTCTAGCGGGATTTCCTACGAGCAGTACTTC. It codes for CASSLSSGISYEQYF.

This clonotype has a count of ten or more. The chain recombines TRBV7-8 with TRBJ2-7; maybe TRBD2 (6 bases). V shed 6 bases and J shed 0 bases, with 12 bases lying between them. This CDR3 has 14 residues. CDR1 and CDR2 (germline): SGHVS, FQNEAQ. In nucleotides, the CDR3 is TGTGCCAGCAGTATTGGGGGGATCTCCTACGAGCAGTACTTC. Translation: CASSIGGISYEQYF.

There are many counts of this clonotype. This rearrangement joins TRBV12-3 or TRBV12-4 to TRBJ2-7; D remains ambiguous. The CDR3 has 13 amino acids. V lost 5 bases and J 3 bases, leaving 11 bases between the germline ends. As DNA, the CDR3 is TGTGCCAGCAGTAGCACCCCGGGCTACGAGCAGTACTTC. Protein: CASSSTPGYEQYF.

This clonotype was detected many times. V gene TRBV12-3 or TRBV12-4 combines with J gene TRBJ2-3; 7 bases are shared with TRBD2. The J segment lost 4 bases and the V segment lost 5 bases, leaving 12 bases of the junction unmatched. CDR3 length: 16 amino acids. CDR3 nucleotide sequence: TGTGCCAGCAGTCGCGCAGGGACTACGCGGTCAGATACGCAGTATTTT. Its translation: CASSRAGTTRSDTQYF.

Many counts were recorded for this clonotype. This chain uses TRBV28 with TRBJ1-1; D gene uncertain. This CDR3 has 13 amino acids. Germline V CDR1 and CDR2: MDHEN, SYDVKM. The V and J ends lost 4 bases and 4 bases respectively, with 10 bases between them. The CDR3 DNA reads TGTGCCAGCAGTTCGTTAGGGATCACTGAAGCTTTCTTT. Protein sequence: CASSSLGITEAFF. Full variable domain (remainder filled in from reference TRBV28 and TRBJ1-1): DVKVTQSSRYLVKRTGEKVFLECVQDMDHENMFWYRQDPGLGLRLIYFSYDVKMKEKGDIPEGYSVSREKKERFSLILESASTNQTSMYLCASSSLGITEAFFGQGTRLTVV.

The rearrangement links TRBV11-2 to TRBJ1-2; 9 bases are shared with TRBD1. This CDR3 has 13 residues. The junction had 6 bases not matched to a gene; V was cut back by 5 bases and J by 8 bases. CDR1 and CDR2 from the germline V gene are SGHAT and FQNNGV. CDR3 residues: CASSEDRGEGYTF. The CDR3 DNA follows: TGTGCCAGCAGCGAAGACAGGGGGGAAGGCTACACCTTC.

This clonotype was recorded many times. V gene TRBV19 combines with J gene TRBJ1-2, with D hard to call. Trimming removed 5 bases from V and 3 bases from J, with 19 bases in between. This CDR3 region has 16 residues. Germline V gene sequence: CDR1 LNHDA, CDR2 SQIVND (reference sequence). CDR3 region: CASSPLWLEGDYGYTF. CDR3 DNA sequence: TGTGCCAGTAGTCCCCTATGGTTGGAAGGAGACTATGGCTACACCTTC.

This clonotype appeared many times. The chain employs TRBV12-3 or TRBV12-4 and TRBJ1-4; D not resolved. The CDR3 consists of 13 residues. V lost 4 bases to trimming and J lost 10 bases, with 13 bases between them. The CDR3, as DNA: TGTGCCAGCAGTTCCCCCCGATGGGGAAAACTGTTTTTT. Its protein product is CASSSPRWGKLFF.

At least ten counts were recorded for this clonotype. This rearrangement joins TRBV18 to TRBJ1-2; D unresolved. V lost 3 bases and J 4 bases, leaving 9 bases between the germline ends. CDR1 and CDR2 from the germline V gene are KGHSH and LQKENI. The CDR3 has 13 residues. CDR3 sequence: CASSPDGLYGYTF. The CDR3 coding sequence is TGTGCCAGCTCACCGGACGGACTCTATGGCTACACCTTC.

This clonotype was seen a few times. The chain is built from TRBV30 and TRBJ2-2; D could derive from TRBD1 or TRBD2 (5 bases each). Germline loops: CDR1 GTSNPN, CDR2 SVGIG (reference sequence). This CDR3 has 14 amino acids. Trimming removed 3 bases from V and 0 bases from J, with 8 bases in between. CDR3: CAWRGTPNTGELFF. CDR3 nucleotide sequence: TGTGCCTGGAGAGGGACCCCGAACACCGGGGAGCTGTTTTTT.

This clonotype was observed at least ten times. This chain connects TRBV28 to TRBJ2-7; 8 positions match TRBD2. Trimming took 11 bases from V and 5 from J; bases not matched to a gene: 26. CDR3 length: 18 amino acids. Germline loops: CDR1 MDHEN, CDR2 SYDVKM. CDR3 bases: TGTGCCTCCCTCCGAAGGGGAGCGGGAGTAGGGAGAGGCGACGAGCAGTACTTC. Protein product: CASLRRGAGVGRGDEQYF.

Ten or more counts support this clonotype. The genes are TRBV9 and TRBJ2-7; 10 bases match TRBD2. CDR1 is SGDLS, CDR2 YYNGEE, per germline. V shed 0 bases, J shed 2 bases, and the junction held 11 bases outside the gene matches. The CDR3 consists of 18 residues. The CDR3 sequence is CASSVEAETSGSAYEQYF. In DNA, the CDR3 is TGTGCCAGCAGCGTAGAGGCCGAGACTAGCGGGTCTGCCTACGAGCAGTACTTC.

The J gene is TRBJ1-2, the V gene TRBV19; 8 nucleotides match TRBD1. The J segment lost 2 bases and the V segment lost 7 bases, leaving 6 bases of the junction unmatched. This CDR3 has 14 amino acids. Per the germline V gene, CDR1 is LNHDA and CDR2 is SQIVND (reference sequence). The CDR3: CASTGDRSNYGYTF. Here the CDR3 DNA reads TGTGCCAGTACCGGGGACAGGTCGAACTATGGCTACACCTTC.

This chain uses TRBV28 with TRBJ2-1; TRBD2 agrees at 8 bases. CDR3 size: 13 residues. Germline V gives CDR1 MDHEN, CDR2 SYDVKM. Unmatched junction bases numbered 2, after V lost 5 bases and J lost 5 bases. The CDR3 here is CASSPGLDNEQFF. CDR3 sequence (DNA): TGTGCCAGCAGTCCGGGACTAGACAATGAGCAGTTCTTC.

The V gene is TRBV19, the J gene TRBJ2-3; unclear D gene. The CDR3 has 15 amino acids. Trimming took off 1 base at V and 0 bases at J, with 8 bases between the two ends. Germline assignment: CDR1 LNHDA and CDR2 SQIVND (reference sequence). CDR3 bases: TGTGCCAGTAGTATAGCTGGTACTAGCACAGATACGCAGTATTTT. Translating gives CASSIAGTSTDTQYF.

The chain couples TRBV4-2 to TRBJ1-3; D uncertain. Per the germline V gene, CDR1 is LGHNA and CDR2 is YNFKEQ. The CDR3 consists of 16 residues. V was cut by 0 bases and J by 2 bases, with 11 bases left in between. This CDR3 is CASSQDNPLAGNTIYF. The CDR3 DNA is TGTGCCAGCAGCCAAGATAACCCCCTTGCTGGAAACACCATATATTTT.